The source of this T cell receptor beta chain is a study of Ad26.COV2.S vaccination and SARS-CoV-2 variants. Treatment in this sample: over 15 received Ad26.COV2.S at low or high dose, single or two shots; about 5 received placebo; per-sample allocation not given. Collection of the samples took place on day 63 after the first injection of vaccine or placebo. The germline V gene has CDR1 GTSNPN and CDR2 SVGIG (reference sequence). CDR3 size: 14 residues. The ends lost 3 bases at V and 3 bases at J; junction bases unmatched: 4. TCRdb keeps only in-frame clones here, not all; method: immunoSEQ multiplex PCR. The sample records approximately 500,000 clones, around 88% being singletons.

The source of this sequence is a person aged 18-60 years who received the Ad26.COV2.S COVID-19 vaccine or a placebo. The genes are TRBV30 and TRBJ2-2, with 7 bases identical to TRBD2. The sample consisted of peripheral blood, taken in a trial of Ad26.COV2.S vaccine versus placebo. CDR3 protein: CAWRRETDTGELFF. The CDR3 nucleotides are TGTGCCTGGAGGCGGGAGACTGACACCGGGGAGCTGTTTTTT.